This T cell receptor beta chain was sequenced for a study of blood T cell repertoires in COVID-19 (dated by TCRdb to 2020 to 2021). For context, the study as a whole: Collaborator samples came from the United States, Italy and Spain and covered acute and convalescent phases of COVID-19. The prospective study material was composed of cDNA or gDNA derived from T cells, B-cell-depleted T cells, or PBMCs. Deeply sampled blood TCRbeta repertoires from subjects exposed to, actively infected with, or recovered from COVID-19 were included in the dataset. The repertoires were released in a freely available public database meant as a resource for research on the immune response to SARS-CoV-2. Samples were obtained from the ongoing ImmuneRACE study (first 160 participants) and from about 1,300 subjects provided by 6 global collaborators. The sample metadata nearly always contained a de-identified subject ID, COVID-19 status, age in years and sex. Where available, HLA class I and class II types were taken from metadata supplied by the sample provider and were not determined by assay-based typing. Broader findings and caveats from the paper: The quantity of clinical and demographic metadata differed by source and by participant and was supplied without curation.

On this clone: The clone's antigen remains unknown. Nothing much larger sits one base from this clone, and base qualities are not available.

The collaborating institutions used their own protocols to collect whole blood in K2EDTA tubes. For TCRbeta analysis, collaborators shipped samples as frozen whole blood, isolated PBMCs, or DNA extracted from either of those sample types. From the cysteine through the phenylalanine, the CDR3 covers 13 amino acids. Only CDR3 DNA is held: 39 bases, read in frame from base 1. Sequences LGHNT (CDR1) and FRNRAP (CDR2) are obtained from the germline V gene. After removal of 1 base from V and 5 bases from J, the junction retains 0 bases not matched to a gene. The immunoSEQ Assay, a bias-controlled multiplex PCR, was used to amplify TCRbeta CDR3 regions from genomic DNA. The paper's processing steps were these. The number of nucleated cells in each sample was estimated by amplification of reference gene primers within the assay. Sequence reads were collapsed and filtered to measure the absolute abundance of every unique TCRbeta CDR3 rearrangement. For each sample, productive Simpson clonality was calculated by taking the square root of Simpson's diversity index across productive rearrangements. The clones in this table, taken by TCRdb from immuneACCESS, are in-frame only. Not every clone is retained; where verified, under half of the shortfall comes from an unresolved V gene, and the cause of the rest is unknown. V and J calls plus clone size are reproduced from that table; the DNA served to infer D and trimming. The sample table shows about 110,000 clones, and about 88% are seen once. In total, the top ten clones hold less than 1.5% of the sample.

The rearrangement combines TRBV12-5 with TRBJ1-2, with 8 central nucleotides matching TRBD1. The sample comprised peripheral blood. The TCR sequence derives from a man aged 35-49 years with acute or convalescent COVID-19. The CDR3 reads CASGLDRGYGYTF. The nucleotides are TGTGCTAGTGGTTTGGACAGGGGGTATGGCTACACCTTC.